This entry is about one TCR beta chain. Its antigen is not known. Trimming stripped 4 bases from V and 1 base from J, with 7 bases between. The CDR3 extends over 13 amino acids. Germline CDR1 PRHDT, CDR2 FYEKMQ (reference sequence). The sample originates from a study of CD8+ T cells in alopecia areata. Study results and caveats: When scalp samples are sequenced, resident alphabeta T cells of normal skin are also captured.

Peripheral blood and lesional scalp punch biopsies were taken from alopecia areata patients. Reverse transcribed after extraction, RNA yielded cDNA as the sequencing template. The method was immunoSEQ multiplex PCR; TCRdb's version includes in-frame clones alone and lacks a portion of them. The table lists 120,000 or so clones, 30% to 40% of them singletons, with about 3.1% in the top ten. Sample: CD4+ T cells sorted from blood. The receptor's source is a human donor with alopecia areata. The chain uses TRBV13 and TRBJ1-1, with no clear D. CDR3 bases: TGTGCCAGCAGCTGGTTGGCGAACACTGAAGCTTTCTTT. Amino acid sequence: CASSWLANTEAFF.